These 8 T cell receptor beta chains were all obtained from the same sample, sequenced in a study of blood T cells in healthy people across ages. It was with a sample-barcoded 5' primer and a J-beta primer mix that a second PCR of about 7 to 12 cycles was run. TCRdb used MiXCR to reprocess the 5' RACE reads, holding one entry per CDR3 protein. The sample has hundreds of thousands of distinct CDR3 sequences, under 45% seen once. The sequencing input was blood. These receptors all come from a man between 60 and 75 years old in good health.

This chain's CDR3 is CASSHDTGTTGIYEQYF. CDR3 DNA sequence: TGCGCCAGCAGCCATGATACCGGGACAACAGGCATTTACGAGCAGTACTTC. This sequence joins TRBV4-1 and TRBJ2-7; a weak D match, TRBD1 (6 bases). V dropped 3 bases and J dropped 4 bases, with 22 bases sitting between them. Germline V CDR1 and CDR2: MGHRA, YSYEKL. The length of the CDR3 is 17 residues.

The chain is built from TRBV20-1 and TRBJ2-4; no reliable D call. The CDR3 covers 12 residues. Trimming took off 1 base at V and 6 bases at J, with 7 bases between the two ends. In germline, CDR1 is DFQATT, CDR2 SNEGSKA (reference sequence). CDR3 in amino acids: CSARAPGNIQYF. CDR3 DNA: TGCAGTGCTAGAGCTCCGGGAAACATTCAGTACTTC.

The V gene is TRBV3-1, the J gene TRBJ2-2; D uncertain. Germline loops: CDR1 LGHDT, CDR2 YNNKEL (reference sequence). The germline V and J ends were trimmed by 0 bases and 9 bases, with 14 bases remaining between them. This CDR3 is built from 15 residues. The CDR3 loop reads CASSQERNRVRELFF. CDR3 in DNA: TGTGCCAGCAGCCAAGAGAGAAACCGAGTCAGGGAGCTGTTTTTT.

This clonotype showed up many times. The J gene is TRBJ2-5, the V gene TRBV27; 11 nucleotides align to TRBD2. The CDR3 runs to 16 residues. Trimming took 6 bases from V and 2 from J; bases not matched to a gene: 8. CDR1 is MNHEY and CDR2 is SMNVEV in the germline V gene (reference sequence). The CDR3 reads CASRPLAGVEQETQYF. As DNA, the CDR3 is TGTGCCAGCAGACCACTAGCGGGGGTAGAACAAGAGACCCAGTACTTC.

This clonotype was seen at least ten times. The chain carries TRBV14 and TRBJ2-3, with D hard to call. Germline values: CDR1 SGHDN, CDR2 FVKESK. V was shortened by 0 bases and J by 2 bases, with 9 bases between the two germline ends. The CDR3 runs 15 residues. CDR3 loop: CASSQEILSTDTQYF. DNA of the CDR3: TGTGCCAGCAGCCAAGAGATTTTGTCCACAGATACGCAGTATTTT.

The chain carries TRBV4-3 and TRBJ2-7; TRBD2 is a possible D gene (7 bases). The CDR3 consists of 15 residues. The V gene's germline CDR1 is LGHNA and CDR2 YSLEER. Trimming pared 1 base from V and 4 bases from J, leaving 14 bases between. The CDR3, as DNA: TGCGCCAGCAGCCAAGTTGCAGGGGAGGGATACGAGCAGTACTTC. It yields the protein CASSQVAGEGYEQYF.

This clonotype was observed a handful of times. V is TRBV7-2 and J is TRBJ1-4, with D uncertain. Trimming cost V 5 bases and J 8 bases, with 18 bases left between them. The CDR3 is made up of 15 amino acids. Germline assignment: CDR1 SGHTA and CDR2 FQGNSA. The CDR3 spells CASSPGAGPREKLFF. The CDR3 DNA sequence: TGTGCCAGCAGCCCAGGTGCGGGCCCCCGGGAAAAACTGTTTTTT. The entire variable domain, with the rest obtained from reference TRBV7-2 and TRBJ1-4, is as follows: GAGVSQSPSNKVTEKGKDVELRCDPISGHTALYWYRQSLGQGLEFLIYFQGNSAPDKSGLPSDRFSAERTGGSVSTLTIQRTQQEDSAVYLCASSPGAGPREKLFFGSGTQLSVL.

The V gene is TRBV9, the J gene TRBJ1-2, with D unclear. CDR1 SGDLS and CDR2 YYNGEE come from the germline V gene. This CDR3 spans 11 amino acids. Trimming shortened V by 10 bases and J by 8 bases, and 15 bases separated the two germline ends. For the CDR3, the DNA is TGTGCCGGCCAAAACCAGAGAGGCTACACCTTC. Protein product: CAGQNQRGYTF.